These 3 T cell receptor beta chains were sequenced from one sample in a study of radiotherapy plus CTLA-4 blockade in lung cancer. TCRdb's table, derived via immunoSEQ multiplex PCR, lists solely in-frame clones and lacks some. The repertoire consists of 80,000 or so clones, with about 78% occurring once and the leading ten covering under 5%. Here the sequenced sample was peripheral blood, taken from a patient treated with radiotherapy plus ipilimumab. These receptor sequences come from a human donor with non-small cell lung cancer who had a partial response to radiotherapy plus ipilimumab. Some clones in this sample may be carry-over from other donors' samples.

The chain carries TRBV7-9 and TRBJ1-5, with D tentatively TRBD1 (6 bases). Germline CDR1 is SEHNR and CDR2 is FQNEAQ (reference sequence). This CDR3 is built from 15 residues. V lost 5 bases to trimming and J lost 4 bases, with 15 bases between them. CDR3 protein: CASSQVGGKNQPQHF. In DNA, the CDR3 is TGTGCCAGCAGCCAAGTAGGGGGAAAGAATCAGCCCCAGCATTTT.

CDR3 in DNA: TGCGCCAGCAGTCGGGACTCGTCGGGGGCCCAGTACTTC. It encodes CASSRDSSGAQYF. This chain joins TRBV10-1 and TRBJ2-5, with a tentative D call TRBD2 (6 bases). The CDR3 is 13 amino acids. V was trimmed by 5 bases and J by 9 bases, leaving 16 bases between them. In germline, CDR1 is WNHNN, CDR2 SYGVQD (reference sequence).

The chain employs TRBV30 and TRBJ2-1, with 13 bases fitting TRBD2. Germline CDR1 is GTSNPN and CDR2 is SVGIG (reference sequence). V was clipped by 0 bases and J by 6 bases; unmatched bases: 2. The CDR3 is 15 residues long. The CDR3 nucleotides read TGTGCCTGGAGTGTACTAGCGGGAGGGAGCAATGAGCAGTTCTTC. Protein: CAWSVLAGGSNEQFF.